These 5 T cell receptor beta chains came from one sample sequenced in a study of monozygotic twins with cystic fibrosis. Here immunoSEQ multiplex PCR was the method, and the copy in TCRdb shows in-frame clones only, minus some. This table holds 8,000 to 10,000 clones, 98% found once. The sequenced sample consisted of blood. The source is a girl aged 2-9 years with cystic fibrosis.

The V gene is TRBV9, the J gene TRBJ2-7; 9 nucleotides agree with TRBD1. This CDR3 region has 16 residues. The trim removed 0 bases at V and 3 bases at J, leaving 7 bases unmatched. Germline CDR1 and CDR2: SGDLS and YYNGEE. The CDR3 region has the DNA TGTGCCAGCAGCGTAGCGACGGGACAGGGTTTCTACGAGCAGTACTTC. Its translation: CASSVATGQGFYEQYF.

The chain links TRBV9 to TRBJ2-1; 7 bases align to TRBD2. This CDR3 spans 15 amino acids. Looked up from germline, CDR1 is SGDLS and CDR2 is YYNGEE. The trim removed 0 bases at V and 7 bases at J, leaving 7 bases unmatched. The CDR3 nucleotides read TGTGCCAGCAGCGTAGACCTAGCGGAAATAAATGAGCAGTTCTTC. It codes for CASSVDLAEINEQFF.

This chain connects TRBV2 to TRBJ2-3, with TRBD1 as a possible D gene (6 bases). This CDR3 spans 14 amino acids. Germline V gene sequence: CDR1 SNHLY, CDR2 FYNNEI. Trimming removed 4 bases from V and 3 bases from J, with 11 bases in between. CDR3 protein: CASSVGQGTDTQYF. The CDR3 DNA reads as TGTGCCAGCAGTGTAGGCCAGGGGACAGATACGCAGTATTTT. Drawing the rest from reference TRBV2 and TRBJ2-3, the complete variable domain is EPEVTQTPSHQVTQMGQEVILRCVPISNHLYFYWYRQILGQKVEFLVSFYNNEISEKSEIFDDQFSVERPDGSNFTLKIRSTKLEDSAMYFCASSVGQGTDTQYFGPGTRLTVL.

The CDR3 loop is CASSPRTGAFPGDTQYF. The CDR3 DNA reads TGTGCCAGCAGCCCAAGGACAGGGGCCTTCCCAGGGGATACGCAGTATTTT. The chain combines TRBV7-2 with TRBJ2-3; TRBD1 matches at 9 bases. CDR3 length equals 17 residues. CDR1 and CDR2 from the germline V gene are SGHTA and FQGNSA. With 5 bases clipped from V and 6 bases from J, the junction kept 15 bases outside the gene matches.

This clone was observed once. The chain employs TRBV7-3 and TRBJ2-7; a weak D match, TRBD2 (6 bases). The CDR3 is 14 residues long. CDR1 SGHTA and CDR2 FQGTGA come from the germline V gene. V was cut by 2 bases and J by 0 bases, with 8 bases left in between. CDR3 DNA: TGTGCCAGCAGCTTATCCGGGAGCTCCTACGAGCAGTACTTC. It yields the protein CASSLSGSSYEQYF.